Each of the 29 T cell receptor beta chains below was sequenced from the same sample in a study of T-cell memory formation after mild COVID-19. TCRdb independently ran MiXCR on the 5' RACE reads; one entry per CDR3 protein. This table holds 200,000 to 250,000 distinct CDR3 sequences, around 9.1% found once. The sequenced sample was PBMCs or a T cell subset sorted from them (not recorded which). These receptors were obtained from a man aged 18 to 29 who had mild COVID-19 (a few samples of this study predate the infection). Cell type and time point are not known.

This clonotype was counted between two and nine times. The chain joins TRBV20-1 to TRBJ2-2; D assignment may be TRBD1 or TRBD2 (5 bases each). Trimming left V 0 bases short and J 6 bases short, with 14 bases between. The length of the CDR3 is 15 residues. CDR1 and CDR2 (germline): DFQATT, SNEGSKA (reference sequence). The CDR3 region is CSARDHERGSGELFF. The CDR3 DNA reads as TGCAGTGCTAGAGATCATGAGAGGGGCTCCGGGGAGCTGTTTTTT.

The CDR3 spells CSARGGGGTNSNQPQHF. The CDR3 nucleotides read TGCAGTGCTAGAGGAGGGGGGGGGACGAATAGCAATCAGCCCCAGCATTTT. The chain carries TRBV20-1 and TRBJ1-5; D is possibly TRBD1 (6 bases). Trimming took off 1 base at V and 0 bases at J, with 16 bases between the two ends. The CDR3 contains 17 residues. The germline CDR1 and CDR2 sequences are DFQATT and SNEGSKA (reference sequence).

This chain uses TRBV4-1 with TRBJ1-2; TRBD1 aligns across 7 bases. V gave up 3 bases and J gave up 8 bases; unmatched junction bases: 21. The germline V gene encodes CDR1 MGHRA and CDR2 YSYEKL. The CDR3 length is 18 residues. DNA for the CDR3: TGCGCCAGCAGCCACCGCATGGACAGGTCCCTTATGAAGGACGGCTACACCTTC. Translating gives CASSHRMDRSLMKDGYTF.

This clonotype was seen a few times. J is TRBJ2-5 and V is TRBV11-3; perhaps TRBD1 as D (6 bases). Germline CDR1 SGHNT, CDR2 YENEEA. Deletions cut 1 base from V and 2 bases from J, with 8 bases between. The CDR3 runs 14 residues. The CDR3 sequence is CASSLGTEQETQYF. In DNA, the CDR3 is TGTGCCAGCAGCTTAGGGACAGAGCAAGAGACCCAGTACTTC. Full variable domain (remainder filled in from reference TRBV11-3 and TRBJ2-5): EAGVVQSPRYKIIEKKQPVAFWCNPISGHNTLYWYLQNLGQGPELLIRYENEEAVDDSQLPKDRFSAERLKGVDSTLKIQPAELGDSAVYLCASSLGTEQETQYFGPGTRLLVL.

This clonotype was detected many times. This chain connects TRBV20-1 to TRBJ2-3; 7 nucleotides line up with TRBD2. The CDR3 consists of 15 residues. Germline loops: CDR1 DFQATT, CDR2 SNEGSKA (reference sequence). J gave up 3 bases and V 0 bases, and 6 bases lay outside the gene matches. CDR3 coding DNA: TGCAGTGCTAGAGATCGTGGGCGGGGGACAGATACGCAGTATTTT. Translation gives CSARDRGRGTDTQYF.

The chain employs TRBV7-2 and TRBJ2-7, with 8 bases lining up with TRBD1. Losses at the gene ends were 5 bases for V and 4 bases for J; bases not matched to a gene: 7. The V gene's germline CDR1 is SGHTA and CDR2 FQGNSA. CDR3 length equals 14 residues. The CDR3 spells CASSEGQGGYEQYF. The CDR3 bases are TGTGCCAGCAGCGAAGGACAGGGAGGATACGAGCAGTACTTC. Combining the CDR3 with reference TRBV7-2 and TRBJ2-7 gives the whole variable domain GAGVSQSPSNKVTEKGKDVELRCDPISGHTALYWYRQSLGQGLEFLIYFQGNSAPDKSGLPSDRFSAERTGGSVSTLTIQRTQQEDSAVYLCASSEGQGGYEQYFGPGTRLTVT.

The chain carries TRBV5-1 and TRBJ2-5; TRBD1 is a possible D gene (7 bases). V lost 3 bases to trimming and J lost 2 bases, with 11 bases between them. Per germline, CDR1 SGHRS and CDR2 YFSETQ. This CDR3 comprises 14 residues. The CDR3 DNA reads TGCGCCAGCAGCTCCCCAGGGGGGCAAGAGACCCAGTACTTC. It specifies CASSSPGGQETQYF.

At least ten counts were recorded for this clonotype. The genes are TRBV12-3 or TRBV12-4 and TRBJ2-7, with D unclear. The CDR3 runs 14 residues. Trimming left V 4 bases short and J 4 bases short, with 14 bases between. DNA of the CDR3: TGTGCCAGCAGTTCTGTCCTCTGGGTTTACGAGCAGTACGTC. Translated, it gives CASSSVLWVYEQYV.

This chain links TRBV11-2 with TRBJ2-2; D not resolved. Germline CDR1 reads SGHAT; CDR2 reads FQNNGV. Deletions cut 0 bases from V and 4 bases from J, with 6 bases between. This CDR3 comprises 14 residues. The CDR3 loop reads CASSLDPFTGELFF. The CDR3 DNA is TGTGCCAGCAGCTTAGACCCATTCACCGGGGAGCTGTTTTTT.

This clonotype showed up many times. The rearrangement joins TRBV6-5 to TRBJ1-6; a weak D match, TRBD1 (5 bases). The CDR3 runs to 15 residues. Germline V lookup: CDR1 MNHEY, CDR2 SVGAGI. The V and J ends lost 2 bases and 0 bases respectively, with 5 bases between them. This CDR3 is CASSYGGSYNSPLHF. The CDR3 coding sequence is TGTGCCAGCAGTTACGGGGGCTCCTATAATTCACCCCTCCACTTT.

The rearrangement uses TRBV11-2 and TRBJ1-2, with 11 nucleotides matching TRBD1. This CDR3 is built from 16 residues. J lost 1 base, V lost 10 bases, and 11 bases had no gene match. Germline CDR1 and CDR2: SGHAT and FQNNGV. The CDR3 coding sequence is TGTGCCACCGACGGACAGGGGGCGTGGGGTAACTATGGCTACACCTTC. This encodes CATDGQGAWGNYGYTF.

This chain connects TRBV29-1 to TRBJ1-4, with TRBD1 as a possible D gene (5 bases). The length of the CDR3 is 12 residues. V was clipped by 7 bases and J by 9 bases, with 15 bases between them. CDR1 and CDR2 (germline): SQVTM, ANQGSEA. Here the CDR3 reads CSERGERQKLFF. CDR3 sequence (DNA): TGCAGCGAACGGGGCGAGCGACAAAAACTGTTTTTT. The entire variable domain, with the rest obtained from reference TRBV29-1 and TRBJ1-4, is as follows: SAVISQKPSRDICQRGTSLTIQCQVDSQVTMMFWYRQQPGQSLTLIATANQGSEATYESGFVIDKFPISRPNLTFSTLTVSNMSPEDSSIYLCSERGERQKLFFGSGTQLSVL.

The sample holds a few counts of this clonotype. V gene TRBV4-3 combines with J gene TRBJ2-1; 12 bases map to TRBD2. This CDR3 contains 16 residues. With V trimmed by 0 bases and J by 7 bases, 4 bases remained unmatched. Germline-derived CDR1 and CDR2 are LGHNA and YSLEER. The CDR3 nucleotides read TGCGCCAGCAGCCAAGAGGCTCTAGCGGGGGGGAATGAGCAGTTCTTC. It is translated as CASSQEALAGGNEQFF.

A few counts support this clonotype. The V call is TRBV18, the J call TRBJ1-2; D is ambiguous. The CDR3 is made up of 14 amino acids. Germline V gene sequence: CDR1 KGHSH, CDR2 LQKENI. Between the trimmed V and J ends, which lost 6 bases and 4 bases, there was a span of 15 bases. The CDR3 DNA sequence: TGTGCCAGCTCTCCCGGCCAGCTCCTCTATGGCTACACCTTC. Translating it yields CASSPGQLLYGYTF.

A few counts support this clonotype. CDR3 in amino acids: CASSPREVSPLHF. DNA for the CDR3: TGTGCCAGCAGCCCACGGGAAGTATCACCCCTCCACTTT. V and J are TRBV7-9 and TRBJ1-6; no clear D. The germline CDR1 and CDR2 sequences are SEHNR and FQNEAQ (reference sequence). The ends were cut back, 5 bases at V and 10 bases at J, with 12 bases in the middle. This CDR3 is 13 amino acids long.

This clonotype has at least ten counts. V usage is TRBV5-1 and J usage is TRBJ2-1, with D possibly matching TRBD2 (7 bases). The CDR3 contains 16 residues. CDR1 is SGHRS, CDR2 YFSETQ, per germline. Trimming took 0 bases from V and 6 from J, leaving 16 bases between them. This CDR3 is CASSLVGGGAPNEQFF. The CDR3 nucleotides are TGCGCCAGCAGCTTGGTTGGAGGGGGGGCGCCCAATGAGCAGTTCTTC.

This clonotype has ten or more counts. The V call is TRBV20-1, the J call TRBJ2-7; tentatively, D is TRBD2 (5 bases). V gave up 2 bases and J gave up 3 bases, with 14 bases separating them. This CDR3 spans 14 amino acids. CDR1 is DFQATT and CDR2 is SNEGSKA in the germline V gene (reference sequence). The CDR3 sequence is CSARPVDSRYEQYV. DNA of the CDR3: TGCAGTGCTAGACCTGTGGACTCGCGCTACGAGCAGTACGTC.

The table lists this clonotype with many counts. The V gene is TRBV5-1, the J gene TRBJ2-1; 8 nucleotides align to TRBD2. Germline V gene sequence: CDR1 SGHRS, CDR2 YFSETQ. The CDR3 is 16 amino acids. With V trimmed by 5 bases and J by 0 bases, 7 bases remained unmatched. CDR3 residues: CASRPGGGSSYNEQFF. CDR3 nucleotide sequence: TGCGCCAGCAGGCCGGGGGGGGGAAGCTCCTACAATGAGCAGTTCTTC.

Many counts were recorded for this clonotype. The chain carries TRBV5-1 and TRBJ2-1, with 7 bases identical to TRBD2. V lost 4 bases, J lost 8 bases, and 6 bases stayed unmatched. This CDR3 spans 13 amino acids. In germline, CDR1 is SGHRS, CDR2 YFSETQ. CDR3: CASSRDYFDEQFF. In DNA, the CDR3 is TGCGCCAGCAGCCGGGACTACTTCGATGAGCAGTTCTTC.

The chain carries TRBV4-1 and TRBJ2-3; 7 bases align to TRBD2. J lost 2 bases, V lost 4 bases, and 9 bases had no gene match. The germline gives CDR1 MGHRA, CDR2 YSYEKL. The CDR3 has 16 amino acids. In DNA, the CDR3 is TGCGCCAGCAGCCTGGTTCGGGCGGGGGACACAGATACGCAGTATTTT. It codes for CASSLVRAGDTDTQYF.

This clonotype came up many times. The chain is built from TRBV20-1 and TRBJ1-5; TRBD1 agrees at 7 bases. With V trimmed by 1 base and J by 0 bases, 12 bases remained unmatched. The CDR3 contains 18 residues. Germline assignment: CDR1 DFQATT and CDR2 SNEGSKA (reference sequence). In nucleotides, the CDR3 is TGCAGTGCTAGAGGTCCGGGACAGAGTCTATATAGCAATCAGCCCCAGCATTTT. It is translated as CSARGPGQSLYSNQPQHF.

This clonotype occurred a few times. Its ends do not fully match the called genes, so a read error is possible. This rearrangement joins TRBV3-1 to TRBJ1-1; TRBD1 agrees at 12 bases. This CDR3 has 15 residues. From germline, CDR1 is LGHDT and CDR2 YNNKEL (reference sequence). CDR3 in amino acids: CASSPVGTGGAEGFF. DNA for the CDR3: TGTGCCAGCAGCCCCGTTGGGACAGGGGGCGCCGAAGGTTTCTTT.

This chain links TRBV18 with TRBJ2-3, with unresolved D. V lost 0 bases, J lost 1 base, and 11 bases lay in between. Germline V gives CDR1 KGHSH, CDR2 LQKENI. The CDR3 covers 16 residues. The CDR3 DNA is TGTGCCAGCTCACCACCTAGGGCATCACGCACAGATACGCAGTATTTT. Translated: CASSPPRASRTDTQYF.

This clonotype turned up a few times. The gene calls are TRBV5-1 and TRBJ2-3; 8 positions match TRBD2. This CDR3 region has 16 residues. Germline V CDR1 and CDR2: SGHRS, YFSETQ. V trimming: 4 bases; J trimming: 5 bases; junction bases outside the gene matches: 12. As DNA, the CDR3 is TGCGCCAGCAGCAGAACGACTAGCGAAGGGGGAGATACGCAGTATTTT. It encodes CASSRTTSEGGDTQYF.

The chain has TRBV6-1 and TRBJ1-4, with D uncertain. The V and J ends lost 3 bases and 3 bases respectively, with 11 bases between them. Per the germline V gene, CDR1 is MNHNS and CDR2 is SASEGT. The CDR3 contains 15 residues. CDR3 DNA sequence: TGTGCCAGCAGTGAGAACAGAGGGTCTAATGAAAAACTGTTTTTT. Protein: CASSENRGSNEKLFF.

CDR3 DNA: TGTGCCAGCAGTCCCACGGGCTCTTCGGGAGGCTACACCTTC. It specifies CASSPTGSSGGYTF. The chain carries TRBV28 and TRBJ1-2, with D uncertain. V was cut by 5 bases and J by 8 bases, with 18 bases left in between. The CDR3 totals 14 residues. The germline V gene has CDR1 MDHEN and CDR2 SYDVKM.

The rearrangement uses TRBV7-3 and TRBJ2-5; TRBD2 is a possible D gene (6 bases). Germline V gives CDR1 SGHTA, CDR2 FQGTGA. The V and J ends lost 8 bases and 4 bases respectively, with 14 bases between them. The CDR3 length is 13 residues. CDR3 in DNA: TGTGCCAGCGGGCGGGGATCCGGAGAGACCCAGTACTTC. Amino acid sequence: CASGRGSGETQYF.

Comment on this clonotype: The junction departs from germline at one end; a sequencing error may be responsible. The rearrangement joins TRBV18 to TRBJ2-1; 8 nucleotides agree with TRBD2. This CDR3 comprises 15 residues. Looked up from germline, CDR1 is KGHSH and CDR2 is LQKENI. This CDR3 is CDSSRAGDTYNEQFF. DNA for the CDR3: TGTGACAGCTCACGAGCGGGGGACACCTACAATGAGCAGTTCTTC.

This chain joins TRBV10-3 and TRBJ2-6; D gene ambiguous. The V end was cut by 2 bases, the J end by 2 bases, with 10 bases between. Per the germline V gene, CDR1 is ENHRY and CDR2 is SYGVKD. The CDR3 has 16 residues. The CDR3 spells CAISESGRAGANVLTF. The DNA of the CDR3 is TGTGCCATCAGTGAGAGTGGTAGGGCTGGGGCCAACGTCCTGACTTTC.